The present TCR beta chain was sequenced within a study of Graves' ophthalmopathy and Graves' hyperthyroidism. CDR3 regions of TCR beta were amplified from RNA transcripts. RT-PCR with HTBI primers came first, then second-round multiplex PCR. TCRdb called the multiplex PCR reads again in MiXCR, with one record for every CDR3 protein. The sample has over a million distinct CDR3 sequences, around a third seen once; the top ten hold 11%. Hyperthyroidism cases were recent diagnoses of under 2 months' duration in people aged 18 to 65. The CDR3 spans 22 residues. Germline-derived CDR1 and CDR2 are ENHRY and SYGVKD. J lost 2 bases, V lost 5 bases, and 23 bases had no gene match.

The gene calls are TRBV10-3 and TRBJ2-6, with 8 positions matching TRBD2. The material sequenced was peripheral blood or thyroid tissue (not recorded which). This clonotype originated in an adult man with Graves' hyperthyroidism. CDR3 in DNA: TGTGCCATCAGTTACTCGCCCCCTCGGGGGGGGCGACCCCCCCCTGGGGCCAACGTCCTGACTTTC. Translation gives CAISYSPPRGGRPPPGANVLTF.